Sequencing of this TCR beta chain was carried out in a study of neurological immune-mediated disorders. Study-level results: None of the CDR3 amino acid sequences in expanded clones turned up in more than one subject, which points to private repertoires in all groups.

CDR1 is MDHEN and CDR2 is SYDVKM in the germline V gene. This CDR3 region has 13 residues. V dropped 1 base and J dropped 11 bases, with 14 bases sitting between them. The cDNA came from 5'RACE with 10-nucleotide random UMIs. Every sequencing run produced over 160 million TCR-beta sequences that came from 15-18 subjects. MiXCR was run by TCRdb on the 5' RACE reads, yielding one entry per CDR3 protein. The sample includes approximately 74,000 distinct CDR3 sequences, about 9.5% of them seen just once. This clonotype was counted at least ten times. What it binds is unknown. Source material was 2 million unsorted PBMCs, stored at -80 °C in RNAlater.

The sequence came from a man aged 50-60 years in good health. The sequencing sample was made of PBMCs. The gene calls are TRBV28 and TRBJ1-1; D gene ambiguous. CDR3 nucleotides: TGTGCCAGCAGTTTATTAGTGTTGGGCGGGGCTTTCTTT. Protein sequence: CASSLLVLGGAFF.